The TCR beta chain described here comes from a study of blood T cell repertoires in COVID-19 (dated by TCRdb to about 2020). For the wider study: Samples from collaborators originated in the United States, Italy and Spain and spanned both the acute and convalescent phases of COVID-19. The repertoires were made available in a free public database intended to serve as a resource for research on the immune response to SARS-CoV-2. Sample metadata almost always included a de-identified subject ID, COVID-19 status, age in years and sex. Where available, HLA class I and class II types were taken from metadata supplied by the sample provider and were not determined by assay-based typing. The samples were drawn from the first 160 participants of the ongoing ImmuneRACE study and from roughly 1,300 subjects provided by 6 global collaborators. The dataset comprised deeply sampled blood TCRbeta repertoires from subjects exposed to, actively infected with, or recovered from COVID-19. The prospective study material was composed of cDNA or gDNA derived from T cells, B-cell-depleted T cells, or PBMCs.

The immunoSEQ Assay, a bias-controlled multiplex PCR, was used to amplify TCRbeta CDR3 regions from genomic DNA. Turning to the authors' computational methods: The number of nucleated cells in each sample was estimated from the amplification of reference gene primers within the assay. To quantify the absolute abundance of each unique TCRbeta CDR3 rearrangement, sequence reads were collapsed and filtered. For each sample, productive Simpson clonality was calculated as the square root of Simpson's diversity index across productive rearrangements. The table comes from immuneACCESS by way of TCRdb, which keeps in-frame sequences with V and J called. Part of the clones is missing from these tables; in studies checked, under half for an unresolved V gene and the rest for unknown reasons. D and trimming were read from the DNA, whereas the V and J calls and clone size are those reported in that table. Across this sample there are around 320,000 clones, with approximately 91% seen only once. The ten largest clones take up 3.9% of the sample.

In the case of this clone: It has no known antigen specificity. No qualities accompany the bases; no much larger clone lies one base away.

Results and caveats for the whole study, not just this receptor: The amount of clinical and demographic metadata varied by source and participant and was provided uncurated.

CDR1 SNHLY and CDR2 FYNNEI are derived from the germline V gene. Reading from cysteine to phenylalanine, the CDR3 counts 16 amino acids. Only the CDR3 DNA stays, 48 bases, in frame from base 1. Between the V and J ends, shortened by 6 bases and 0 bases respectively, the junction contains 15 bases. Enrolling through a virtual design, the prospective study's participants ranged in age from about 18 to 89 years and lived across more than 20 United States geographic areas. In the prospective study, participants were assigned to cohorts based on the clinical history participants reported in a screening survey and a study questionnaire. Exposed participants had been in contact, within 2 weeks of entering the study, with a person who had a PCR-confirmed or clinician-diagnosed case of COVID-19. In the prospective study, whole blood, serum and a nasopharyngeal or oropharyngeal swab were collected from each participant by mobile phlebotomists. Over a roughly two-month period, participants in the prospective study had the option of providing additional blood draws and questionnaires. Before DNA extraction, prospective study blood samples were shipped either frozen or at room temperature.

The sample was PBMCs or T cells enriched from blood (not recorded which). The chain was built from TRBV2 and TRBJ1-3; the D segment cannot be called with confidence. The receptor comes from a woman under 40 who had been exposed to COVID-19. The CDR3 sequence is CASRPRGAHSGNTIYF. The sequenced DNA is TGTGCCAGCAGACCTCGGGGAGCCCACTCTGGAAACACCATATATTTT.